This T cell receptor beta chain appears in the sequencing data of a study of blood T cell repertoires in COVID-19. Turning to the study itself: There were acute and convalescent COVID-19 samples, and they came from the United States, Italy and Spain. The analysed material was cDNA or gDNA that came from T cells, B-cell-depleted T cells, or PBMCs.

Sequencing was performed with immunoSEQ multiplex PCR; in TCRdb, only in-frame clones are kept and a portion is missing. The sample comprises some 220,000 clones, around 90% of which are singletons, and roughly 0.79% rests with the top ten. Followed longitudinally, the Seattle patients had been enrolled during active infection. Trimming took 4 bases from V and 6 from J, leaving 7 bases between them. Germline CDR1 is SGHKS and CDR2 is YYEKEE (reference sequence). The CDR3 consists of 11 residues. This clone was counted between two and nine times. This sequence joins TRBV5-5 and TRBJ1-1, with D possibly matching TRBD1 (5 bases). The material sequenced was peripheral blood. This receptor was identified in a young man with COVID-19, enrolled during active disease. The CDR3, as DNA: TGTGCCAGCAGCCGGACACCTGAAGCTTTCTTT. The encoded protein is CASSRTPEAFF.